The present TCR beta chain was sequenced within a study of blood T cell repertoires in COVID-19. The CDR3 length is 14 residues. CDR1 is SNHLY and CDR2 is FYNNEI in the germline V gene. The V gene lost 9 bases and the J gene lost 2 bases, with 14 bases spanning the gap. Here immunoSEQ multiplex PCR was the method, and the copy in TCRdb shows in-frame clones only, minus some. This table holds some 250,000 clones, 80% to 90% found once. Recruits, aged about 18 to 89 years, lived in 20 to 30 US areas. The sequence was collected from a woman aged 45-65 years who had recovered from COVID-19. Material for sequencing was PBMCs or T cells enriched from blood (not recorded which). The V call is TRBV2, the J call TRBJ2-1; possibly TRBD2 for D (6 bases). The CDR3 sequence: CASSREKAYNEQFF. CDR3 nucleotide sequence: TGTGCCAGTTCGCGGGAAAAGGCCTACAATGAGCAGTTCTTC.